This TCR beta chain stems from a study of blood T cell repertoires in COVID-19. The V gene end was trimmed by 1 base and the J gene end by 4 bases; junction bases not matched to a gene: 6. This CDR3 contains 15 residues. Germline CDR1 reads SEHNR; CDR2 reads FQNEAQ (reference sequence). The method was immunoSEQ multiplex PCR; TCRdb's version includes in-frame clones alone and lacks a portion of them. This table holds 150,000 to 200,000 clones, about 86% found once. The specimen sequenced was peripheral blood. This receptor was taken from a man in his 70s with active or convalescent COVID-19. The chain recombines TRBV7-9 with TRBJ1-2, with 7 bases lining up with TRBD1. The DNA of the CDR3 is TGTGCCAGCAGCTTAGGACAAACAGGGGTCTATGGCTACACCTTC. It translates to CASSLGQTGVYGYTF.